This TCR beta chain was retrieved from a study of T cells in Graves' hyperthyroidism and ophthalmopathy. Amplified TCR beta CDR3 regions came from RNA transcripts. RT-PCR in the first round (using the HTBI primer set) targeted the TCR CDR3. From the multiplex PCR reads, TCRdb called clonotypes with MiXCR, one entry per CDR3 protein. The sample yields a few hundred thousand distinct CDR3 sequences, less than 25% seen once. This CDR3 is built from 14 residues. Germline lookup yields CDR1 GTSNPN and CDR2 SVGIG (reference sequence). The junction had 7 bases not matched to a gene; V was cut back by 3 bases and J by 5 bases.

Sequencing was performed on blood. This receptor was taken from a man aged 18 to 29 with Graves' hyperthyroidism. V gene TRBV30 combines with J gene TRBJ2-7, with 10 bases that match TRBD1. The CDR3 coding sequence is TGTGCCTGGAGCCCCGGGACAGGGGCCGACGAGCAGTACTTC. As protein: CAWSPGTGADEQYF.